The sample holds a few counts of the clone carrying this TCR beta chain. Its target is not known. Germline lookup yields CDR1 SGHTA and CDR2 FQGNSA. Trimming took off 4 bases at V and 11 bases at J, with 9 bases between the two ends. The CDR3 contains 11 residues. Built from TCR beta cDNA, the libraries had unique molecular identifiers in them. T cells, 1 to 10 million of them, yielded some 500,000 cDNA molecules. TCRdb ran MiXCR on the PCR reads and lists one entry per CDR3 protein. The sample lists 650,000 to 850,000 distinct CDR3 sequences, approximately 50% occurring once. The data originate from a study of post-analysis software for immune sequencing data. Points from the study as a whole: Patients showed TRBV5-6, TRBV5-1 and TRBV20-1 among several TRBV segments more frequent than in controls. Under the F measure, samples that were prepared in one batch clustered strongly together.

The TCR originated in a girl between 10 and 17 years old with multiple sclerosis. The sample was blood. The rearrangement links TRBV7-2 to TRBJ2-1, with D possibly being TRBD2 (6 bases). The CDR3 sequence is CASSSSVKQFF. The CDR3 nucleotides read TGTGCCAGCAGCTCTAGCGTCAAGCAGTTCTTC.